These 20 T cell receptor beta chains originate from one sample sequenced in a study of blood T cell repertoires in COVID-19. Only in-frame clones appear in the TCRdb table, and some are missing; sequencing was by immunoSEQ multiplex PCR. The table records just over 90,000 clones, roughly 79% of them present only once. Sequencing was performed on peripheral blood. These receptors all stem from a human donor in a cohort sampled during active COVID-19.

The chain recombines TRBV6-5 with TRBJ1-2; TRBD1 is a possible D gene (5 bases). V lost 6 bases, J lost 2 bases, and 10 bases lay in between. Per germline, CDR1 MNHEY and CDR2 SVGAGI. The CDR3 covers 13 residues. The CDR3 loop is CASRSSGNYGYTF. The CDR3 DNA reads as TGTGCCAGCAGGTCTTCAGGGAACTATGGCTACACCTTC.

This rearrangement joins TRBV11-1 to TRBJ1-1; D is possibly TRBD1 (5 bases). V gave up 5 bases and J gave up 1 base, with 11 bases separating them. This CDR3 is 14 amino acids long. Per germline, CDR1 SGHAT and CDR2 FQDESV (reference sequence). CDR3 in amino acids: CASSRGGRNTEAFF. In DNA, the CDR3 is TGTGCCAGCAGCCGGGGGGGAAGGAACACTGAAGCTTTCTTT.

The chain employs TRBV7-2 and TRBJ1-2; TRBD1 might be the D (6 bases). Germline loops: CDR1 SGHTA, CDR2 FQGNSA. The CDR3 is made up of 15 amino acids. The V end was cut by 5 bases, the J end by 2 bases, with 15 bases between. CDR3 region: CASSPRITGNYGYTF. The CDR3 DNA reads TGTGCCAGCAGCCCCAGAATAACAGGGAACTATGGCTACACCTTC.

This clone was detected a few times. The V and J genes are TRBV5-1 and TRBJ1-4; D gene ambiguous. Germline CDR1 SGHRS, CDR2 YFSETQ. Trimming pared 4 bases from V and 4 bases from J, leaving 5 bases between. The CDR3 is 12 amino acids. The CDR3 is CASSINNEKLFF. DNA of the CDR3: TGCGCCAGCAGCATCAATAATGAAAAACTGTTTTTT.

The chain carries TRBV6-5 and TRBJ1-2; TRBD1 might be the D (5 bases). Germline V gene data show CDR1 as MNHEY and CDR2 as SVGAGI. The CDR3 runs to 15 residues. The ends were cut back, 8 bases at V and 5 bases at J, with 21 bases in the middle. DNA of the CDR3: TGTGCCAGCGGGGGGGGAGGCAATGGGGCGTATGGCTACACCTTC. Its translation: CASGGGGNGAYGYTF.

The chain carries TRBV18 and TRBJ1-1; D gene uncertain. The V end lost 6 bases, the J end lost 0 bases, and 11 bases lay between the germline ends. The CDR3 loop spans 14 amino acids. Germline V gene sequence: CDR1 KGHSH, CDR2 LQKENI. The CDR3 nucleotides read TGTGCCAGCTCCCGCGCGACACTGAACACTGAAGCTTTCTTT. It specifies CASSRATLNTEAFF.

The rearrangement links TRBV2 to TRBJ1-4; D gene uncertain. V lost 4 bases, J lost 0 bases, and 9 bases lay in between. Germline values: CDR1 SNHLY, CDR2 FYNNEI. This CDR3 contains 15 residues. CDR3 residues: CASSGNRATNEKLFF. CDR3 nucleotide sequence: TGTGCCAGCAGTGGGAACCGGGCAACTAATGAAAAACTGTTTTTT.

In this sample, this clone turned up a few times. This rearrangement joins TRBV24-1 to TRBJ1-5; D remains ambiguous. The germline V gene has CDR1 KGHDR and CDR2 SFDVKD. The CDR3 loop spans 14 amino acids. V lost 2 bases to trimming and J lost 6 bases, with 10 bases between them. The CDR3 region has the DNA TGTGCCACCAGTGATTCCCCCACAAGTCAGCCCCAGCATTTT. Translation: CATSDSPTSQPQHF.

A word on this clone: Germline and junction disagree at one end, which may indicate a read error. V and J are TRBV6-1 and TRBJ1-1; possible D gene TRBD1, 5 bases. CDR3 length: 16 residues. CDR1 is MNHNS, CDR2 SASEGT, per germline. The DNA of the CDR3 is TGTGCCAGCAGTGAATTAGGGGTTGGGCGGTCCACTAAAGCTTTCTTT. The encoded protein is CASSELGVGRSTKAFF.

The J gene is TRBJ2-7, the V gene TRBV5-8; 10 bases align to TRBD1. The J segment lost 3 bases and the V segment lost 4 bases, leaving 7 bases of the junction unmatched. There are 15 residues in the CDR3. Germline V gives CDR1 SGHTS, CDR2 YDEGEE. CDR3 amino acids: CASSPPGTGDYEQYF. For the CDR3, the DNA is TGTGCCAGCAGCCCCCCCGGGACAGGGGACTACGAGCAGTACTTC.

The rearrangement links TRBV19 to TRBJ2-1; TRBD2 agrees at 11 bases. The V gene's germline CDR1 is LNHDA and CDR2 SQIVND (reference sequence). This CDR3 contains 17 residues. V was pared by 4 bases and J by 5 bases, with 10 bases of the junction left unmatched. This CDR3 is CASSRLAGGVVNNEQFF. The CDR3 coding sequence is TGTGCCAGTAGTAGATTAGCGGGGGGGGTAGTTAACAATGAGCAGTTCTTC. Using reference TRBV19 and TRBJ2-1 for the parts outside the CDR3, the full variable domain is DGGITQSPKYLFRKEGQNVTLSCEQNLNHDAMYWYRQDPGQGLRLIYYSQIVNDFQKGDIAEGYSVSREKKESFPLTVTSAQKNPTAFYLCASSRLAGGVVNNEQFFGPGTRLTVL.

V usage is TRBV28 and J usage is TRBJ1-3; 7 nucleotides line up with TRBD1. Germline CDR1 is MDHEN and CDR2 is SYDVKM. V lost 6 bases, J lost 4 bases, and 9 bases stayed unmatched. This CDR3 region has 15 residues. In nucleotides, the CDR3 is TGTGCCAGCAGCCCGCCTACAGGGGTCGGAAACACCATATATTTT. Translated: CASSPPTGVGNTIYF.

The chain uses TRBV5-5 and TRBJ1-2; possibly TRBD1 for D (6 bases). Per the germline V gene, CDR1 is SGHKS and CDR2 is YYEKEE (reference sequence). The CDR3 is 15 residues long. V was cut by 4 bases and J by 0 bases, with 13 bases left in between. CDR3 loop: CASSLPDRPNYGYTF. In nucleotides, the CDR3 is TGTGCCAGCAGCCTACCGGACAGACCTAACTATGGCTACACCTTC.

The V and J genes are TRBV6-1 and TRBJ2-2; 8 bases agree with TRBD1. This CDR3 has 14 residues. Looked up from germline, CDR1 is MNHNS and CDR2 is SASEGT. J lost 7 bases, V lost 3 bases, and 4 bases had no gene match. The CDR3 here is CASSDRGPSGELFF. CDR3 bases: TGTGCCAGCAGTGACAGGGGGCCCAGCGGGGAGCTGTTTTTT.

The chain carries TRBV27 and TRBJ2-2; no reliable D call. This CDR3 spans 15 amino acids. Germline V gene data show CDR1 as MNHEY and CDR2 as SMNVEV (reference sequence). With 2 bases removed from V and 3 bases from J, the gap between germline ends came to 10 bases. The CDR3 bases are TGTGCCAGCAGTTTAATACATCTCGACACCGGGGAGCTGTTTTTT. It specifies CASSLIHLDTGELFF.

V gene TRBV4-1 combines with J gene TRBJ2-1, with TRBD2 identical over 9 bases. The CDR3 is 13 residues long. Germline V gene sequence: CDR1 MGHRA, CDR2 YSYEKL. Unmatched junction bases numbered 5, after V lost 4 bases and J lost 10 bases. In nucleotides, the CDR3 is TGCGCCAGCAGCCTGCGGGGGGGCGCCGAGCAGTTCTTC. It translates to CASSLRGGAEQFF.

V gene TRBV6-4 combines with J gene TRBJ2-2; perhaps TRBD2 as D (6 bases). V was cut by 6 bases and J by 3 bases, with 11 bases left in between. This CDR3 comprises 14 residues. Germline CDR1 and CDR2: MRHNA and SNTAGT. CDR3 DNA sequence: TGTGCCAGCAGCGCGTCTAGCGACACCGGGGAGCTGTTTTTT. The encoded protein is CASSASSDTGELFF.

The rearrangement joins TRBV28 to TRBJ2-1, with D possibly TRBD2 on 5 matching bases. Trimming removed 5 bases at V and 7 bases at J, with 6 bases between. CDR1 is MDHEN, CDR2 SYDVKM, per germline. CDR3 length: 11 residues. The CDR3 loop is CASSRGNEQFF. The CDR3, as DNA: TGTGCCAGCAGTCGCGGGAATGAGCAGTTCTTC.

The table lists this clone with a few counts. The chain recombines TRBV10-3 with TRBJ1-2, with a possible D match to TRBD1 (5 bases). The germline CDR1 and CDR2 sequences are ENHRY and SYGVKD. The V end was cut by 3 bases, the J end by 2 bases, with 7 bases between. The CDR3 has 13 amino acids. The CDR3 spells CAISEGANYGYTF. The CDR3 nucleotides are TGTGCCATCAGTGAAGGGGCCAACTATGGCTACACCTTC.

The chain links TRBV28 to TRBJ1-3; D unresolved. The CDR3 loop spans 14 amino acids. Germline CDR1 and CDR2: MDHEN and SYDVKM. V was clipped by 6 bases and J by 1 base, with 10 bases between them. DNA of the CDR3: TGTGCCAGCAGAGTAACGGGTTCTGGAAACACCATATATTTT. Translating gives CASRVTGSGNTIYF.